This is a list of T cell receptor beta chains from one sample in a study of cytomegalovirus exposure and HLA in healthy donors. Assay: immunoSEQ multiplex PCR; the TCRdb copy retains only in-frame clones and omits some. The repertoire holds under 150,000 clones, with more than 70% as singletons. The sample comprised PBMCs. These receptors were taken from a human donor in good health. CDR3s include the opening cysteine and the closing phenylalanine or tryptophan. D genes are given only for firm matches. For some rows the clone size is stated as once, few or many, or as a class when expanded; others skip it.

>TRBJ2-5|-|TRBD2|TRBV28
TGTGCCAGCAGTTCCCCCGGGGCGGGGGTTGGGGAGACCCAGTACTTC
CASSSPGAGVGETQYF
>TRBJ2-3|-|-|TRBV6-6
TGTGCCAGCAGCCCTGCAGATACGCAGTATTTT
CASSPADTQYF
>TRBJ2-3|-|-|TRBV11-2
TGTGCCAGCAGCCCCGGACCCTGGAGGACTATTGGCACAGATACGCAGTATTTT
CASSPGPWRTIGTDTQYF
>TRBJ2-7|-|-|TRBV25-1
TGTGCCAGCAGTGAATATTTCGGGGGGCCCTCATACGAGCAGTACTTC
CASSEYFGGPSYEQYF
>TRBJ2-1|-|-|TRBV10-3
TGTGCCAGCCAGGCCGGACTGGGTGGCTACAATGAGCAGTTCTTC
CASQAGLGGYNEQFF
>TRBJ2-5|-|-|TRBV2
TGTGCCAGCTGGGCCTCCGAGGAGACCCAGTACTTC
CASWASEETQYF
>TRBJ2-2|-|-|TRBV12-5
TGTGCTAGTGCCAGCACCGGGGAGCTGTTTTTT
CASASTGELFF
>TRBJ1-3|-|-|TRBV5-6
TGTGCCAGCAGCTTGGGCGCGAACAGGCTTCTCTCTGGAAACACCATATATTTT
CASSLGANRLLSGNTIYF
>TRBJ2-7|-|TRBD1|TRBV4-1
TGCGCCAGCAGCCAAATGGGCTCCGGGACAGGGGGTTCCGAGCAGTACTTC
CASSQMGSGTGGSEQYF
>TRBJ2-5|-|TRBD2|TRBV14
TGTGCCAGCAACCGGGGGGGGCAAGAGACCCAGTACTTC
CASNRGGQETQYF
>TRBJ1-1|-|-|TRBV19
TGTGCCGCTGGGGAGAGAAACACTGAAGCTTTCTTT
CAAGERNTEAFF
>TRBJ2-7|-|-|TRBV2
TGTGCCAGCAGTAATCCACAGGGGAGGTCAAGCGAGCAGTACTTC
CASSNPQGRSSEQYF
>TRBJ1-1|-|-|TRBV9
TGTGCCAGCAGCGCGACGGGGGGAAGTTTAGAAGCTTTCTTT
CASSATGGSLEAFF
>TRBJ1-2|-|TRBD1|TRBV5-4
TGCGCCAGCAGCCAGATGACAGGGGGCGTAGAATATGGCTACACCTTC
CASSQMTGGVEYGYTF
>TRBJ1-3|-|TRBD1|TRBV10-3
TGTGCCATTCTGACAGGGACCTCTGGAAACACCATATATTTT
CAILTGTSGNTIYF
>TRBJ1-3|-|-|TRBV7-9
TGTGCCAGCAGCCCTCCAGACAGTGGCCCTGGAAACACCATATATTTT
CASSPPDSGPGNTIYF
>TRBJ2-5|-|-|TRBV6-1
TGTGCCAGCAGTGACAGGGGATTATTTGAGACCCAGTACTTC
CASSDRGLFETQYF
>TRBJ2-7|-|-|TRBV11-2
TGTGCCAGCAGCCTCTTATACGAGCAGTACTTC
CASSLLYEQYF
>TRBJ2-7|-|-|TRBV6-6
TGTGCCAGCAGACTAACAGGGCACGAGCAGTACTTC
CASRLTGHEQYF
>TRBJ2-1|-|-|TRBV7-8
TGTGCCAGCAGCTTCCTTGATGAGCAGTTCTTC
CASSFLDEQFF
>TRBJ2-2|once|-|TRBV4-1
TGCGCCAGCAGCCAAGCTCCGATGAGGCCCGGGGAGCTGTTTTTT
CASSQAPMRPGELFF
>TRBJ2-6|-|TRBD2|TRBV9
TGTGCCAGCACCTCACGGGAGGGACGCCCCTTTGGTGGGGCCAACGTCCTGACTTTC
CASTSREGRPFGGANVLTF
>TRBJ1-1|-|TRBD1|TRBV11-2
TGTGCCAGCAGCTTAGCCGTCGGAACAGGGGTCACTGAAGCTTTCTTT
CASSLAVGTGVTEAFF
>TRBJ1-2|-|-|TRBV20-1
TGCAGTGCTATATCCCGTGGCTACACCTTC
CSAISRGYTF
>TRBJ1-1|-|-|TRBV6-5
TGTGCCAGCAGTCCGAACTTAGGGGTACACACTGAAGCTTTCTTT
CASSPNLGVHTEAFF
>TRBJ1-5|-|-|TRBV6-1
TGTGCCAGCAGTGAATTTGGTAGCGGCCAGCCCCAGCATTTT
CASSEFGSGQPQHF
>TRBJ1-1|few|-|TRBV6-1
TGTGCCAGCAGCTACGGGAGGGAGGGGACTGAAGCTTTCTTT
CASSYGREGTEAFF
>TRBJ2-7|-|TRBD2|TRBV5-4
TGTGCCAGCAGCTGGGGACCTAGCGGGGAGAGCTCCTACGAGCAGTACTTC
CASSWGPSGESSYEQYF
>TRBJ2-3|-|-|TRBV28
TGTGCCAGCAGTTTTGAGGGAAGGGGCACAGATACGCAGTATTTT
CASSFEGRGTDTQYF
>TRBJ1-1|few|-|TRBV27
TGTGCCAGCAGTTTATCAGGGTTCGGGGTGGCTTTCTTT
CASSLSGFGVAFF
>TRBJ1-2|-|TRBD1|TRBV25-1
TGTGCCAGCAGAGGGGACAGAGAAAACTATGGCTACACCTTC
CASRGDRENYGYTF
>TRBJ1-1|-|TRBD1|TRBV6-6
TGTGCCAGCAGCCGAACAGGGGTTTCTGAAGCTTTCTTT
CASSRTGVSEAFF
>TRBJ1-4|-|-|TRBV7-9
TGTGCCAGCAGCTGGGGCAGGGCTGGAGAAAAACTGTTTTTT
CASSWGRAGEKLFF
>TRBJ1-1|-|-|TRBV11-3
TGTGCCAGCAGCCAGGGGAACACTGAAGCTTTCTTT
CASSQGNTEAFF
>TRBJ2-3|-|TRBD1|TRBV2
TGTGCCAGCAGTGAATTCGGACAGGGGGTTGTAGTCACAGATACGCAGTATTTT
CASSEFGQGVVVTDTQYF
>TRBJ1-1|-|TRBD1|TRBV14
TGTGCCAGCAGCCTGGGACAGGGGGTCGCTGAAGCTTTCTTT
CASSLGQGVAEAFF
>TRBJ2-5|-|TRBD2|TRBV11-2
TGTGCCAGCAGTTGGGGGGGCCAAGAGACCCAGTACTTC
CASSWGGQETQYF
>TRBJ1-5|-|TRBD1|TRBV19
TGTGCCAGTGAAGGGTGGGGACAGGGAACAAATCAGCCCCAGCATTTT
CASEGWGQGTNQPQHF
>TRBJ2-7|-|TRBD2|TRBV6-1
TGTGCCAGCACTCTTAGCGGGAGCCCCTACGAGCAGTACTTC
CASTLSGSPYEQYF
>TRBJ2-7|-|-|TRBV7-2
TGTGCCAGCAGCTTAGTTGGCGGATCCTACGAGCAGTACTTC
CASSLVGGSYEQYF
>TRBJ1-3|-|-|TRBV6-5
TGTGCCAGCAGTTATAGACAGGAAGAGTCTGGAAACACCATATATTTT
CASSYRQEESGNTIYF
>TRBJ2-1|-|TRBD1|TRBV4-1
TGCGCCAGCAGCCAAGACTCGACAGGGGGTTTCTACAATGAGCAGTTCTTC
CASSQDSTGGFYNEQFF
>TRBJ1-6|-|-|TRBV7-9
TGTGCCAGCAGCCTAGAGTCAGATTCACCCCTCCACTTT
CASSLESDSPLHF
>TRBJ2-1|-|TRBD1|TRBV28
TGTGCCAGCAGTTTGTCCGTCGGGACAGGTATGAATGAGCAGTTCTTC
CASSLSVGTGMNEQFF
>TRBJ2-3|-|TRBD2|TRBV28
TGTGCCAGCAGTCCCCTCCTCACTAGCGGGGGCACAGATACGCAGTATTTT
CASSPLLTSGGTDTQYF